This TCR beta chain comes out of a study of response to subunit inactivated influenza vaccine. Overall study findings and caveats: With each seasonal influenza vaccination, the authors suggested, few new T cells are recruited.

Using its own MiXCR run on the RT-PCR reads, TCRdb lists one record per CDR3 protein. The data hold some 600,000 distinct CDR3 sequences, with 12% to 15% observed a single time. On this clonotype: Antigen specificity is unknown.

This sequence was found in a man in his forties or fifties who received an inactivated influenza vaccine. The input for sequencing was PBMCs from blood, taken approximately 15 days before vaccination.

The CDR3 reads CASSIIGLASEYNEQFF. DNA of the CDR3: TGTGCCAGTAGTATCATTGGACTAGCGAGCGAATACAATGAGCAGTTCTTC. The chain carries TRBV19 and TRBJ2-1; 9 nucleotides line up with TRBD2. From germline, CDR1 is LNHDA and CDR2 SQIVND (reference sequence). The CDR3 contains 17 residues. J gave up 4 bases and V 3 bases, and 10 bases lay outside the gene matches.